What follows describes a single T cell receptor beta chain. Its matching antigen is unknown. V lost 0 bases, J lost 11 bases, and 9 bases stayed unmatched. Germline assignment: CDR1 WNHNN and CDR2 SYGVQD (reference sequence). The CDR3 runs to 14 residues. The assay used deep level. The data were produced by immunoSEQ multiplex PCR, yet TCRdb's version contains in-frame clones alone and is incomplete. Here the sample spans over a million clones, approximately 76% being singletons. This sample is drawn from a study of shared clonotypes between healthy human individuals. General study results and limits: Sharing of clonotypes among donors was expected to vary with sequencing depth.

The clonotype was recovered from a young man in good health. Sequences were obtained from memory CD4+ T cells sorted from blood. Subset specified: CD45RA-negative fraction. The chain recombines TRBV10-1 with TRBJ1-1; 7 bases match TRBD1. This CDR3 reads CASSESNEGAQAFF. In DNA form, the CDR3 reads TGCGCCAGCAGTGAGTCAAACGAGGGGGCTCAGGCTTTCTTT.